These 15 T cell receptor beta chains originate from one sample sequenced in a study of T-cell memory formation after mild COVID-19. TCRdb reprocessed the 5' RACE reads via MiXCR and lists one record per CDR3 protein. This sample carries 120,000 to 150,000 distinct CDR3 sequences, over 6% of them seen once, and the ten largest clones take 2% to 2.5%. The sample consisted of PBMCs or a T cell subset sorted from them (not recorded which). These receptors all come from an adult woman who had mild COVID-19 (a few samples of this study predate the infection). Cell type and time point are not known.

This clonotype has ten or more counts. The rearrangement joins TRBV7-9 to TRBJ1-1; D might be TRBD1 (6 bases). The CDR3 sequence is 15 residues long. Germline lookup yields CDR1 SEHNR and CDR2 FQNEAQ (reference sequence). The V end was cut by 6 bases, the J end by 0 bases, with 14 bases between. The CDR3 loop reads CASSSDSTMNTEAFF. In DNA form, the CDR3 reads TGTGCCAGCAGTTCGGACAGTACTATGAACACTGAAGCTTTCTTT.

Only a few counts were recorded for this clonotype. V gene TRBV7-2 combines with J gene TRBJ2-4; tentative D call: TRBD1 (6 bases). V lost 5 bases, J lost 4 bases, and 12 bases lay in between. The CDR3 consists of 14 residues. The V gene's germline CDR1 is SGHTA and CDR2 FQGNSA. CDR3 loop: CASSPGQQKNIQYF. CDR3 in DNA: TGTGCCAGCAGCCCCGGACAGCAGAAAAACATTCAGTACTTC. The entire variable domain, with the rest obtained from reference TRBV7-2 and TRBJ2-4, is as follows: GAGVSQSPSNKVTEKGKDVELRCDPISGHTALYWYRQSLGQGLEFLIYFQGNSAPDKSGLPSDRFSAERTGGSVSTLTIQRTQQEDSAVYLCASSPGQQKNIQYFGAGTRLSVL.

This clonotype was observed at least ten times. The chain has TRBV5-1 and TRBJ2-1; D remains unclear. Germline CDR1 SGHRS, CDR2 YFSETQ. CDR3 length equals 16 residues. V was pared by 4 bases and J by 0 bases, with 14 bases between. The CDR3 region has the DNA TGCGCCAGCAGCGCAGAAACGGGTATCTCCTACAATGAGCAGTTCTTC. Protein: CASSAETGISYNEQFF.

The rearrangement joins TRBV5-5 to TRBJ1-2; 11 bases fit TRBD1. From germline, CDR1 is SGHKS and CDR2 YYEKEE (reference sequence). V shed 2 bases, J shed 12 bases, and the junction held 18 bases outside the gene matches. The CDR3 consists of 17 residues. The CDR3 protein is CASSFWGSGGGTGGNTF. Here the CDR3 DNA reads TGTGCCAGCAGCTTTTGGGGATCCGGAGGCGGGACAGGGGGTAACACCTTC. Complete variable domain (other parts from reference TRBV5-5 and TRBJ1-2): DAGVTQSPTHLIKTRGQQVTLRCSPISGHKSVSWYQQVLGQGPQFIFQYYEKEERGRGNFPDRFSARQFPNYSSELNVNALLLGDSALYLCASSFWGSGGGTGGNTFGSGTRLTVV.

This chain uses TRBV5-1 with TRBJ1-1; D not resolved. CDR3 length: 15 residues. Germline V gene data show CDR1 as SGHRS and CDR2 as YFSETQ. V was trimmed by 4 bases and J by 2 bases, leaving 15 bases between them. CDR3 region: CASSAGRILNTEAFF. CDR3 in DNA: TGCGCCAGCAGCGCCGGACGGATTCTTAACACTGAAGCTTTCTTT.

This clonotype was found many times. This sequence joins TRBV11-2 and TRBJ1-1; tentative D call: TRBD1 (5 bases). V shed 2 bases and J shed 1 base, with 11 bases lying between them. Germline CDR1 reads SGHAT; CDR2 reads FQNNGV. The length of the CDR3 is 15 residues. Here the CDR3 DNA reads TGTGCCAGCAGCTTACGGGCAGGGCCGAACACTGAAGCTTTCTTT. Encoded protein: CASSLRAGPNTEAFF.

This clonotype was observed many times. The chain uses TRBV5-1 and TRBJ2-5; D is unresolved. V shed 0 bases and J shed 1 base, with 7 bases lying between them. The CDR3 sequence is 14 residues long. In germline, CDR1 is SGHRS, CDR2 YFSETQ. The CDR3 DNA reads as TGCGCCAGCAGCTTGGCCCTGTCCCAAGAGACCCAGTACTTC. It translates to CASSLALSQETQYF.

The chain joins TRBV2 to TRBJ1-1; 7 bases are a match to TRBD1. The trim removed 5 bases at V and 9 bases at J, leaving 6 bases unmatched. Per germline, CDR1 SNHLY and CDR2 FYNNEI. The length of the CDR3 is 12 residues. The CDR3 bases are TGTGCCAGCAGTTGGGGACAGTATAAAGCTTTCTTT. Protein sequence: CASSWGQYKAFF. The variable domain in full, with the rest retrieved from reference TRBV2 and TRBJ1-1, is EPEVTQTPSHQVTQMGQEVILRCVPISNHLYFYWYRQILGQKVEFLVSFYNNEISEKSEIFDDQFSVERPDGSNFTLKIRSTKLEDSAMYFCASSWGQYKAFFGQGTRLTVV.

This clonotype appeared many times. The rearrangement joins TRBV5-1 to TRBJ2-2; possibly TRBD1 for D (5 bases). V gave up 1 base and J gave up 4 bases, with 14 bases separating them. Germline lookup yields CDR1 SGHRS and CDR2 YFSETQ. The CDR3 is made up of 16 amino acids. The CDR3 nucleotides read TGCGCCAGCAGCTTGAACGAACAGGTAGTCACCGGGGAGCTGTTTTTT. As protein: CASSLNEQVVTGELFF.

The chain carries TRBV30 and TRBJ2-3; maybe TRBD2 (6 bases). Deletions cut 0 bases from V and 0 bases from J, with 16 bases between. The CDR3 has 17 amino acids. Germline V gene sequence: CDR1 GTSNPN, CDR2 SVGIG (reference sequence). CDR3 sequence: CAWSVLGGRASTDTQYF. As DNA, the CDR3 is TGTGCCTGGAGTGTACTTGGAGGGCGGGCTAGCACAGATACGCAGTATTTT.

The CDR3 sequence: CASSLAVKGTNTGELFF. Here the CDR3 DNA reads TGTGCCAGCAGCTTGGCCGTTAAGGGAACGAACACCGGGGAGCTGTTTTTT. J is TRBJ2-2 and V is TRBV5-6; D uncertain. The CDR3 is 17 amino acids. From germline, CDR1 is SGHDT and CDR2 YYEEEE. The V end lost 0 bases, the J end lost 0 bases, and 12 bases lay between the germline ends.

This clonotype was recorded a few times. The chain is built from TRBV5-5 and TRBJ1-3; 10 nucleotides line up with TRBD1. The CDR3 consists of 18 residues. The V gene's germline CDR1 is SGHKS and CDR2 YYEKEE (reference sequence). Trimming at V came to 5 bases and at J to 4 bases, leaving 15 bases not matched to a gene. The CDR3 coding sequence is TGTGCCAGCAGACGATCGCGGGACAGGGGTCTTCCGGGAAACACCATATATTTT. As protein: CASRRSRDRGLPGNTIYF. The complete variable domain, with remaining parts taken from reference TRBV5-5 and TRBJ1-3, reads DAGVTQSPTHLIKTRGQQVTLRCSPISGHKSVSWYQQVLGQGPQFIFQYYEKEERGRGNFPDRFSARQFPNYSSELNVNALLLGDSALYLCASRRSRDRGLPGNTIYFGEGSWLTVV.

This clonotype was recorded at least ten times. V usage is TRBV10-3 and J usage is TRBJ2-7; 9 bases are a match to TRBD1. This CDR3 comprises 16 residues. Germline V gene sequence: CDR1 ENHRY, CDR2 SYGVKD. Unmatched junction bases numbered 9, after V lost 0 bases and J lost 6 bases. CDR3 protein: CAISESAGQGSREQYF. The CDR3 DNA reads as TGTGCCATCAGTGAGTCGGCGGGACAGGGCTCGCGCGAGCAGTACTTC.

This clonotype was found many times. The V call is TRBV20-1, the J call TRBJ2-2, with a possible D match to TRBD2 (6 bases). Germline assignment: CDR1 DFQATT and CDR2 SNEGSKA (reference sequence). Trimming removed 3 bases at V and 2 bases at J, with 13 bases between. This CDR3 has 15 amino acids. The chain's CDR3 is CSARATGVNTGELFF. CDR3 nucleotides: TGCAGTGCTAGGGCCACGGGGGTTAACACCGGGGAGCTGTTTTTT.

This clonotype was recorded at least ten times. This rearrangement joins TRBV7-2 to TRBJ2-1, with 9 nucleotides matching TRBD2. CDR1 is SGHTA and CDR2 is FQGNSA in the germline V gene. CDR3 size: 16 residues. The junction had 7 bases not matched to a gene; V was cut back by 2 bases and J by 5 bases. This CDR3 is CASSLTLAGDHNEQFF. CDR3 in DNA: TGTGCCAGCAGCTTAACCTTAGCGGGAGATCACAATGAGCAGTTCTTC.